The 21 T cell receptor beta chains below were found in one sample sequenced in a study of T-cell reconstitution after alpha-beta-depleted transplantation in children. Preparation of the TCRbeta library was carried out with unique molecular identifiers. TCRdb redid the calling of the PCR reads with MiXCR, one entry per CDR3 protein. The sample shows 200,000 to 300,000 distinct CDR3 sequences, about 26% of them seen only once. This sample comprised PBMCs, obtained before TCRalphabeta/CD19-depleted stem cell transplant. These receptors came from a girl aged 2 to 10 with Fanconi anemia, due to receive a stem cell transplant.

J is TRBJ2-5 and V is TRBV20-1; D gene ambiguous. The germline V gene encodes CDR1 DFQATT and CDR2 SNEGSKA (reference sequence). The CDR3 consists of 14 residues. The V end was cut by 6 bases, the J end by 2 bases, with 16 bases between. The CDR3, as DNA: TGCAGTGCCAACTCCATGGCGTCGCAAGAGACCCAGTACTTC. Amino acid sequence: CSANSMASQETQYF.

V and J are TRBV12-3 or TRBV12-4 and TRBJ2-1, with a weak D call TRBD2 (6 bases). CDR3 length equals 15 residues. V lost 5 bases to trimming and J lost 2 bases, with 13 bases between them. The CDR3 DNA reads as TGTGCCAGCAGTCCCCGGATAGCGGCCTACAATGAGCAGTTCTTC. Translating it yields CASSPRIAAYNEQFF.

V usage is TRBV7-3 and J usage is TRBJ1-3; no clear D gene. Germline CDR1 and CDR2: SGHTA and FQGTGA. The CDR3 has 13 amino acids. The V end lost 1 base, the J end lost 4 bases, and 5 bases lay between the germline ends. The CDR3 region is CASSLIHGNTIYF. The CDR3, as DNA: TGTGCCAGCAGCTTAATCCACGGAAACACCATATATTTT.

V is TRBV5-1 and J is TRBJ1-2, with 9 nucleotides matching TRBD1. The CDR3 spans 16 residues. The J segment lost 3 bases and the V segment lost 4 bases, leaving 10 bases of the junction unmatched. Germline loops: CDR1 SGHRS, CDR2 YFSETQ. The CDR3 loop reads CASSPTGDRVDYGYTF. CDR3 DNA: TGCGCCAGCAGCCCGACCGGGGACAGGGTGGACTATGGCTACACCTTC.

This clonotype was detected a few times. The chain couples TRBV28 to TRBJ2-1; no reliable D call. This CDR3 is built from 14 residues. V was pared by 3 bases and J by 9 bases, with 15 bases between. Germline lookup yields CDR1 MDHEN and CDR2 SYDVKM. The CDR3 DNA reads TGTGCCAGCAGTTTCATGCCCCTCAAGGGTGAGCAGTTCTTC. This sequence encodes CASSFMPLKGEQFF.

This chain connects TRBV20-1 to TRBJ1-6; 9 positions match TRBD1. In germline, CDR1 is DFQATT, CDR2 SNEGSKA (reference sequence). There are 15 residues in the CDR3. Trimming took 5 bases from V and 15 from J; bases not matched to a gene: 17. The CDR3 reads CSAWDQGTGPLLLHF. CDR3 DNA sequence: TGCAGTGCTTGGGATCAGGGGACAGGGCCTCTTCTCCTCCACTTT.

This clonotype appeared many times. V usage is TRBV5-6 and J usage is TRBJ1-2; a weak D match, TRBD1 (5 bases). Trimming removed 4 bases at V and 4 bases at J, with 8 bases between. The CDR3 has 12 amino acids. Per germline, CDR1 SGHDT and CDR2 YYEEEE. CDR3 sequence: CASSGAFYGYTF. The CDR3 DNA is TGTGCCAGCAGCGGGGCCTTCTATGGCTACACCTTC.

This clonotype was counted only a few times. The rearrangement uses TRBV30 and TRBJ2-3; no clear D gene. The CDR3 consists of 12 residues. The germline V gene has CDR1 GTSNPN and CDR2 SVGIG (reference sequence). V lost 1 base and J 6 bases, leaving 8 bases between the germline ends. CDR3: CAWSAVGDTQYF. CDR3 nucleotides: TGTGCCTGGAGTGCCGTGGGGGATACGCAGTATTTT.

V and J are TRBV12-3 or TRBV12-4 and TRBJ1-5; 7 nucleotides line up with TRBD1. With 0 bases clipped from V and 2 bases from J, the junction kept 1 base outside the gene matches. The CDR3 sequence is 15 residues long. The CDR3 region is CASSLAQGGNQPQHF. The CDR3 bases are TGTGCCAGCAGTTTAGCCCAGGGGGGCAATCAGCCCCAGCATTTT.

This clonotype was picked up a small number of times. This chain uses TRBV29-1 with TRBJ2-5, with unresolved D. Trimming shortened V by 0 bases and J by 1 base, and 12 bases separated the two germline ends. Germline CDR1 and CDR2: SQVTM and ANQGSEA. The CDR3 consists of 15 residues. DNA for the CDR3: TGCAGCGTTGAAGATTCAGAGGAAGGCCAAGAGACCCAGTACTTC. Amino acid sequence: CSVEDSEEGQETQYF.

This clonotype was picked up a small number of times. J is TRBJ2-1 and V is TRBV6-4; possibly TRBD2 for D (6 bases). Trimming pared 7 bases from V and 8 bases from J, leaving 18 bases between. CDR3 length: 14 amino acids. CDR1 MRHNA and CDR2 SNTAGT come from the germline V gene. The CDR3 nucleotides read TGTGCCAGCACCCGGAGGGACTTATATCATGAGCAGTTCTTC. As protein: CASTRRDLYHEQFF.

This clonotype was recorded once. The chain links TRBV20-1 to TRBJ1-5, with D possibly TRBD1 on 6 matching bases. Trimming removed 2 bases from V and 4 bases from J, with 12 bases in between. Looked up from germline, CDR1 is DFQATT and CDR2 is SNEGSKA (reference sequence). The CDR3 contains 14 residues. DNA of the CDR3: TGCAGTGCTAGACAGGGGAGCGGTAATCAGCCCCAGCATTTT. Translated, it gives CSARQGSGNQPQHF.

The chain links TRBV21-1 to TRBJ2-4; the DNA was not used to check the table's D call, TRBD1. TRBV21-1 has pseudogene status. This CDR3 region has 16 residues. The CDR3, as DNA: TGTGCCAGCAGCAAACCGGGACAGAGAGCCAAAAACATTCAGTACTTC. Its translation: CASSKPGQRAKNIQYF.

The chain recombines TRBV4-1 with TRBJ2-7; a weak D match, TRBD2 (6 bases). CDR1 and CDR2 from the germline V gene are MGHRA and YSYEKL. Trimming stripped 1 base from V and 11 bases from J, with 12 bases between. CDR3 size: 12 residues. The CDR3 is CASSQVGGREYF. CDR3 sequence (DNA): TGCGCCAGCAGCCAAGTCGGAGGGCGAGAGTACTTC.

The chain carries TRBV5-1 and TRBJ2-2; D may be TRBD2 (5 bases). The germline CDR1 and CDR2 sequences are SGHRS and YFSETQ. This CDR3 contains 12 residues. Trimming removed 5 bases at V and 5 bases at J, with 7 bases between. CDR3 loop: CASRPGTGELFF. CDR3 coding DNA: TGCGCCAGCAGACCGGGGACCGGGGAGCTGTTTTTT. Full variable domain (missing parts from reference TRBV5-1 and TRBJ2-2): KAGVTQTPRYLIKTRGQQVTLSCSPISGHRSVSWYQQTPGQGLQFLFEYFSETQRNKGNFPGRFSGRQFSNSRSEMNVSTLELGDSALYLCASRPGTGELFFGEGSRLTVL.

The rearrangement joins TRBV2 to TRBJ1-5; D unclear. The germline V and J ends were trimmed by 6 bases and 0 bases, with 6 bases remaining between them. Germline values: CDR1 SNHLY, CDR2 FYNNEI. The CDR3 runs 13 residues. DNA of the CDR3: TGTGCCAGCAGACAGTATAGCAATCAGCCCCAGCATTTT. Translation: CASRQYSNQPQHF.

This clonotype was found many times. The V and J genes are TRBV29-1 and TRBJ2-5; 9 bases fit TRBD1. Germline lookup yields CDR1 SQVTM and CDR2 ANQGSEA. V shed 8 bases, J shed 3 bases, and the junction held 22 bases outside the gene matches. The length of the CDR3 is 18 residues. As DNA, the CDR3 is TGCAGCCCCGAGGGGGCTATGGGACAGGGAAGGGGAGAAGAGACCCAGTACTTC. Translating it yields CSPEGAMGQGRGEETQYF.

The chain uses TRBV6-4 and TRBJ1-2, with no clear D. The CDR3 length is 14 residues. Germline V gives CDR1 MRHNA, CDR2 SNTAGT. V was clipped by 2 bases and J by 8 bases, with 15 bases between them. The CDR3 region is CASSDEYGSGGYTF. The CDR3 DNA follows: TGTGCCAGCAGTGACGAGTACGGCTCGGGAGGCTACACCTTC.

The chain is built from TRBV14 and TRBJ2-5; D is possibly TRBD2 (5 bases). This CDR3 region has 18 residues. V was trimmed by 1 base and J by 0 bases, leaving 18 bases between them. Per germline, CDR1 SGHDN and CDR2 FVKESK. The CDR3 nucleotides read TGTGCCAGCAGCCAAGTTACGGTGCGGACTTTGTACCAAGAGACCCAGTACTTC. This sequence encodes CASSQVTVRTLYQETQYF.

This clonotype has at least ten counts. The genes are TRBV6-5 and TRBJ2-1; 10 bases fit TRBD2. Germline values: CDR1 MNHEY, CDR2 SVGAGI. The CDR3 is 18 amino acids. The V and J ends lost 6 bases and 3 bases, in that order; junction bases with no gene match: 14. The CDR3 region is CASSSTQSGLASYNEQFF. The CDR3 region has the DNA TGTGCCAGCAGCTCGACACAATCGGGACTAGCGAGCTACAATGAGCAGTTCTTC.

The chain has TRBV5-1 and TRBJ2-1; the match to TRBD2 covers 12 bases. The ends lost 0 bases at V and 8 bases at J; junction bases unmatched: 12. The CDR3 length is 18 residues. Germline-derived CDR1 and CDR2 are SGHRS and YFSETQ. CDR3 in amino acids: CASSLGILAGGQGDEQFF. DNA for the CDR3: TGCGCCAGCAGCTTGGGAATTCTAGCGGGAGGGCAAGGCGATGAGCAGTTCTTC.